This entry describes one T cell receptor (beta chain). Its antigen is unknown. The data were taken from a study of identifying expanded T cells in peripheral blood. Study results and caveats: Across healthy donors, higher total template counts meant significantly greater approximately 2-week count variance.

Germline V lookup: CDR1 SNHLY, CDR2 FYNNEI. This CDR3 contains 14 residues. V shed 5 bases and J shed 0 bases, with 11 bases lying between them. Collection occurred without any documented infections or immune events in donors. Generated by immunoSEQ multiplex PCR, the TCRdb table keeps only in-frame clones and is missing some. The data show more than 45,000 clones, more than 70% seen once. The V gene is TRBV2, the J gene TRBJ2-7; D is unclear. The sample was blood. The receptor comes from a person between 18 and 75 years old in good health. The CDR3 spells CASSSGPNSYEQYF. The CDR3 bases are TGTGCCAGCAGTTCCGGGCCTAACTCCTACGAGCAGTACTTC.